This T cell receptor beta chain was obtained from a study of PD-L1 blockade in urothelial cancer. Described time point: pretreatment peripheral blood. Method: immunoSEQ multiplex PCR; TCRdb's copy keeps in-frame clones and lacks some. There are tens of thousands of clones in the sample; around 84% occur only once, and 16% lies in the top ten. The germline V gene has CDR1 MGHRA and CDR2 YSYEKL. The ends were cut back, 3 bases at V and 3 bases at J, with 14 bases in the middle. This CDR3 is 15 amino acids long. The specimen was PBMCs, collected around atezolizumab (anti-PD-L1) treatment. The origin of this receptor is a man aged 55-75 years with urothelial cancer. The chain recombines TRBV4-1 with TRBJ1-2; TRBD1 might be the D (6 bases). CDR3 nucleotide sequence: TGCGCCAGCAGCCAGGATGCAGGGGTGTACTATGGCTACACCTTC. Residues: CASSQDAGVYYGYTF.